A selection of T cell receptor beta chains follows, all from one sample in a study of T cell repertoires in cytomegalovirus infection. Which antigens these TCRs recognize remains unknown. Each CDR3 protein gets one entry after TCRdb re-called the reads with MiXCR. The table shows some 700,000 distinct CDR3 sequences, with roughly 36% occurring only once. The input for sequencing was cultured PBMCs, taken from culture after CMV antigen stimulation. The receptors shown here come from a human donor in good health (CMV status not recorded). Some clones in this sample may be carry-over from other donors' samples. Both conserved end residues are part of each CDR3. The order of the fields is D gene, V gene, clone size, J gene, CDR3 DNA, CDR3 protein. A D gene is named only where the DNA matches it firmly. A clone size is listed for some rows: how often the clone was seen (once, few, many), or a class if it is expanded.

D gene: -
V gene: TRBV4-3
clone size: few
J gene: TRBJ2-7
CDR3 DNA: TGCGCCAGCAGCCAGGCGGGACAAGGGGCCTACGAGCAGTACTTC
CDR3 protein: CASSQAGQGAYEQYF

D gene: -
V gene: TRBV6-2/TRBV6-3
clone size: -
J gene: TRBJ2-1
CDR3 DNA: TGTGCCAGCAGAAGGGACTCCCAGAGCTCCTACAATGAGCAGTTCTTC
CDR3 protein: CASRRDSQSSYNEQFF

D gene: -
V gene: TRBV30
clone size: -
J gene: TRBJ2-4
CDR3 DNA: TGTGCCTGGAGCCCCGACAGGATTCAGTACTTC
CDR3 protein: CAWSPDRIQYF

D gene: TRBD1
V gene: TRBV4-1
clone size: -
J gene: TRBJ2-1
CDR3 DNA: TGCGCCAGCAGCCAAGGGGACAGGGACCACAATGAGCAGTTCTTC
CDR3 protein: CASSQGDRDHNEQFF

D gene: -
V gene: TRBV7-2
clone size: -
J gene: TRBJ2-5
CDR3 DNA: TGTGCCAGCAGCCTTAACCAGGGGCAAGAGACCCAGTACTTC
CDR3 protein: CASSLNQGQETQYF

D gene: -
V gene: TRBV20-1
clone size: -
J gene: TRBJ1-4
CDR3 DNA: TGCAGTGCTAGAAATCTGAATGAAAAACTGTTTTTT
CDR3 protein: CSARNLNEKLFF

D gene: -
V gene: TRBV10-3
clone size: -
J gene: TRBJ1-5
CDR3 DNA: TGTGCCATCAGTGACGCAGGGCTCGATCAGCCCCAGCATTTT
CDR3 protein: CAISDAGLDQPQHF

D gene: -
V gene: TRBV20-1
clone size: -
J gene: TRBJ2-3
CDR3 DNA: TGCAGTGCTTCCAGAGGTGGGGGAGCGGGAGATACGCAGTATTTT
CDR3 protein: CSASRGGGAGDTQYF

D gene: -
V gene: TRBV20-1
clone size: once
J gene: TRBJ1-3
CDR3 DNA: TGCAGTGCTACCGACGCTCGCTCTGGAAACACCATATATTTT
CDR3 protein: CSATDARSGNTIYF

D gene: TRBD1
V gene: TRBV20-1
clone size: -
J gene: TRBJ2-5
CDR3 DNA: TGCAGTGTTCACCGGGACAGCAAAGAGACCCAGTACTTC
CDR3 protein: CSVHRDSKETQYF

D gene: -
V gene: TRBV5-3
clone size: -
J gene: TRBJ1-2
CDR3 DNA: TGTGCCAGCAGCTTGGAAAACAGAAACTATGGCTACACCTTC
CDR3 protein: CASSLENRNYGYTF

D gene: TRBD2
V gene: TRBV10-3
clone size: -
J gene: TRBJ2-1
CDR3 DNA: TGTGCCATCATGGGCGCTAGCGGGGGGGCGAATGAGCAGTTCTTC
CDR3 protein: CAIMGASGGANEQFF

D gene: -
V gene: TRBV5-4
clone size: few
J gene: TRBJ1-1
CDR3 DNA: TGTGCCAGCAGCTCGCCGGGGGTTATGAACACTGAAGCTTTCTTT
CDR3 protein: CASSSPGVMNTEAFF

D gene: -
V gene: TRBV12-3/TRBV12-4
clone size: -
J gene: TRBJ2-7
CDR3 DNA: TGTGCCAGCAGTATGTCGGACGAGCAGTACTTC
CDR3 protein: CASSMSDEQYF

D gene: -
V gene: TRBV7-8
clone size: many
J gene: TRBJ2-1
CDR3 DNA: TGTGCCAGCAGCTTTCTAGCCACGGGTCTGTACAATGAGCAGTTCTTC
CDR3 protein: CASSFLATGLYNEQFF

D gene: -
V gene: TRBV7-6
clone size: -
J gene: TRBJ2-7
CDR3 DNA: TGTGCCAGCAGTCACAACAGGGACTCCTACGAGCAGTACTTC
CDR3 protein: CASSHNRDSYEQYF

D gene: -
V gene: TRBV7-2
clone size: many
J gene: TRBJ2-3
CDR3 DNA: TGTGCCAGCAGCTTACGTGGCCAGGTGGGAGATACGCAGTATTTT
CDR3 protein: CASSLRGQVGDTQYF

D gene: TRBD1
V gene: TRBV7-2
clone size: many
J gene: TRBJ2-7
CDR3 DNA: TGTGCCAGCAGCTTAGTGGGGACAGGCAACTCCTACGAGCAGTACTTC
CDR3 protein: CASSLVGTGNSYEQYF

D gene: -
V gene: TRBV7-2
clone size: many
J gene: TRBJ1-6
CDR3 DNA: TGTGCCAGCAGCTTAGCGCGGCAGTCACCCCTCCACTTT
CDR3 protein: CASSLARQSPLHF

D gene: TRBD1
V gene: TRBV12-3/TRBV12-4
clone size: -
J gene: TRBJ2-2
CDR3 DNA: TGTGCCAGCAGCCCGACAGGGAGAAACACCGGGGAGCTGTTTTTT
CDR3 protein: CASSPTGRNTGELFF

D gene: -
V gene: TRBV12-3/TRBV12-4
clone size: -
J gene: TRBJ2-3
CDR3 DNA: TGTGCTTCCAGGTGGGCCGGGGGCACAGATACGCAGTATTTT
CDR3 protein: CASRWAGGTDTQYF

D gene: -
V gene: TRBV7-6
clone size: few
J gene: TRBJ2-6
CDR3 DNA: TGTGCCAGCAGCTTAAACGCGCTCTCTGGGGCCAACGTCCTGACTTTC
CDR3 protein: CASSLNALSGANVLTF

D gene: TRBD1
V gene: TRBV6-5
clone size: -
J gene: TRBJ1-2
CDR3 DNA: TGTGCCAGCAGTACTAGGACAGGACTGGGCGGCTACACCTTC
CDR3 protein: CASSTRTGLGGYTF

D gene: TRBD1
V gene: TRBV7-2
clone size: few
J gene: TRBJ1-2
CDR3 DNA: TGTGCCAGCAGCCGCCCGGACAGGGGCTACTATGGCTACACCTTC
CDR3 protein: CASSRPDRGYYGYTF